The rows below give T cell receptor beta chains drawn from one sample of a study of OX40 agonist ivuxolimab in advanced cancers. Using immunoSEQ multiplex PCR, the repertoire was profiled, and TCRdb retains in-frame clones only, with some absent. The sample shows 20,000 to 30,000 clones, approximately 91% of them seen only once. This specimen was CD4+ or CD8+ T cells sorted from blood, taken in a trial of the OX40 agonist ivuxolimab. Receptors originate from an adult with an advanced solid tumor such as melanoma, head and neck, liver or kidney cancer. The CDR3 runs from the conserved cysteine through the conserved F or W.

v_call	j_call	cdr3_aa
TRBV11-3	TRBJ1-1	CATGTGAVGYTEAFF
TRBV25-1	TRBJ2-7	CASQTGGGYEQYF
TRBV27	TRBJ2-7	CASSLGTSAYEQYF
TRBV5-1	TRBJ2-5	CASSSTSGPHETQYF
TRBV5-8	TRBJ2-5	CASSLSLRQETQYF
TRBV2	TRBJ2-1	CASSALGSGQNNEQFF
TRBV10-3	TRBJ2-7	CAIRGRLADSYEQYF
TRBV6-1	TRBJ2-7	CATSTETYEQYF
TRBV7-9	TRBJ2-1	CASSLGVNEQFF
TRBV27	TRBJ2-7	CASSLYGQGTYEQYF
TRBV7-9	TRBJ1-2	CASSLGTGGNYGYTF
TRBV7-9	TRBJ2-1	CASSLRTSGNEQFF
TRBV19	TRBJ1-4	CASSRSGGDEKLFF
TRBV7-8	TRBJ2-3	CASSHGTDTQYF
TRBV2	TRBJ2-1	CASSAGLNPLNEQFF
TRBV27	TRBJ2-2	CASSLNTGMNTGELFF
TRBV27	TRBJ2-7	CASSFKWKGYEQYF